The 30 T cell receptor beta chains given below trace back to one sample, sequenced in a study of metastatic and nonmetastatic thyroid tumors. Patients had received no treatment of any kind before thyroid surgery. MiXCR was used by TCRdb to re-call the PCR reads. The data show 85,000 to 95,000 clones, approximately 15% seen once. Sequenced material: blood. These receptors all come from a female donor with papillary thyroid cancer or a benign thyroid nodule (not recorded which). Some clones in this sample may be carry-over from other donors' samples.

This clone was observed at least ten times. The V gene is TRBV3-1, the J gene TRBJ1-5; D is unclear. This CDR3 is 14 amino acids long. CDR1 and CDR2 (germline): LGHDT, YNNKEL (reference sequence). The V gene lost 0 bases and the J gene lost 4 bases, with 7 bases spanning the gap. The DNA of the CDR3 is TGTGCCAGCAGCCAAGATAAAGAAAATCAGCCCCAGCATTTT. Its protein is CASSQDKENQPQHF.

The chain carries TRBV5-1 and TRBJ2-1; 14 bases map to TRBD2. The CDR3 runs 17 residues. Germline V CDR1 and CDR2: SGHRS, YFSETQ. Losses at the gene ends were 4 bases for V and 7 bases for J; bases not matched to a gene: 10. This chain's CDR3 is CASSPTGTSGSGNEQFF. For the CDR3, the DNA is TGCGCCAGCAGCCCCACGGGGACTAGCGGGAGTGGGAATGAGCAGTTCTTC.

This clone was observed at least ten times. This rearrangement joins TRBV11-2 to TRBJ2-1; D not certain. The V end was cut by 6 bases, the J end by 6 bases, with 15 bases between. The CDR3 is made up of 14 amino acids. Germline loops: CDR1 SGHAT, CDR2 FQNNGV. This CDR3 reads CASSQQRVGNEQFF. Written as DNA, the CDR3 is TGTGCCAGCAGTCAACAAAGGGTCGGCAATGAGCAGTTCTTC.

There are many counts of this clone. The CDR3 DNA reads TGCAGTGCTCAGGTCGTTAGCGGGGGCCCCTACGAGCAGTACTTC. It translates to CSAQVVSGGPYEQYF. J is TRBJ2-7 and V is TRBV20-1; 9 nucleotides line up with TRBD2. The V gene end was trimmed by 5 bases and the J gene end by 2 bases; junction bases not matched to a gene: 10. The CDR3 is 15 residues long. CDR1 DFQATT and CDR2 SNEGSKA come from the germline V gene (reference sequence).

The V gene is TRBV30, the J gene TRBJ2-7; D gene ambiguous. Germline loops: CDR1 GTSNPN, CDR2 SVGIG (reference sequence). The CDR3 consists of 13 residues. V was pared by 1 base and J by 7 bases, with 14 bases between. CDR3 sequence: CAWSGSAATEQYF. The CDR3 nucleotides are TGTGCCTGGAGTGGTTCCGCGGCTACGGAGCAGTACTTC.

In its sample, this clone was seen many times. This chain links TRBV9 with TRBJ1-2; 8 positions match TRBD1. The CDR3 sequence is 13 residues long. Germline loops: CDR1 SGDLS, CDR2 YYNGEE. Trimming cost V 1 base and J 7 bases; bases outside gene matches: 3. CDR3 residues: CASSVTGTGGYTF. CDR3 DNA: TGTGCCAGCAGCGTAACAGGGACAGGTGGCTACACCTTC.

This clone has a count of ten or more. Other DNA sequences in this specimen translate into the identical CDR3. The gene calls are TRBV4-1 and TRBJ2-3; D is undetermined. CDR1 is MGHRA, CDR2 YSYEKL, per germline. CDR3 length equals 16 residues. V was cut by 1 base and J by 4 bases, with 15 bases left in between. DNA of the CDR3: TGCGCCAGCAGCCAAGTTAATGTAGGGTTCGCAGATACGCAGTATTTT. This translates into CASSQVNVGFADTQYF.

This clone was detected ten times or more. Other DNA sequences in the sample encode the same CDR3. The gene calls are TRBV19 and TRBJ2-3, with a possible D match to TRBD2 (5 bases). The CDR3 spans 14 residues. Trimming left V 2 bases short and J 1 base short, with 7 bases between. Per germline, CDR1 LNHDA and CDR2 SQIVND (reference sequence). CDR3 nucleotides: TGTGCCAGTAGTATATCCGGGGGCACAGATACGCAGTATTTT. Amino acids: CASSISGGTDTQYF.

This clone was found many times. This chain joins TRBV20-1 and TRBJ2-1, with 9 bases that match TRBD1. Trimming removed 4 bases from V and 7 bases from J; junction bases left unmatched: 11. CDR1 and CDR2 from the germline V gene are DFQATT and SNEGSKA (reference sequence). This CDR3 has 15 amino acids. CDR3 sequence (DNA): TGCAGTGCTACCATCGGGGGACAGGGTAGGAATGAGCAGTTCTTC. Protein sequence: CSATIGGQGRNEQFF.

This clone was recorded at least ten times. The chain combines TRBV6-5 with TRBJ1-2; D is unclear. The germline gives CDR1 MNHEY, CDR2 SVGAGI. Between the trimmed V and J ends, which lost 2 bases and 5 bases, there was a span of 9 bases. The CDR3 totals 13 residues. CDR3 region: CASSYTALYGYTF. The CDR3 DNA is TGTGCCAGCAGTTACACAGCCCTTTATGGCTACACCTTC.

Many counts were recorded for this clone. The sample has other DNA sequences that encode this CDR3 too. The rearrangement joins TRBV4-2 to TRBJ2-5; D may be TRBD2 (7 bases). This CDR3 has 18 amino acids. V lost 0 bases and J 7 bases, leaving 24 bases between the germline ends. Germline V lookup: CDR1 LGHNA, CDR2 YNFKEQ. CDR3 amino acids: CASSQDRVQGLGGGTQYF. CDR3 nucleotides: TGTGCCAGCAGCCAAGATAGAGTTCAAGGACTAGGGGGAGGGACCCAGTACTTC.

Remarks on this clone: This sequence may be a read error, since a much larger clone differs from it by one base. The V call is TRBV6-1, the J call TRBJ2-1; no clear D. The germline CDR1 and CDR2 sequences are MNHNS and SASEGT. V lost 5 bases and J lost 6, with 14 bases in between. This CDR3 contains 14 residues. The DNA for the CDR3 is TGTGCCAGCAGTCTGGATATTTGGGGCAATGAGCAGTTCTTC. Its translation is CASSLDIWGNEQFF.

In its sample, this clone was seen many times. The V and J genes are TRBV18 and TRBJ2-1, with D unresolved. The CDR3 has 16 residues. Germline V lookup: CDR1 KGHSH, CDR2 LQKENI. V was shortened by 0 bases and J by 4 bases, with 13 bases between the two germline ends. This CDR3 is CASSPPGYSDYNEQFF. DNA for the CDR3: TGTGCCAGCTCACCACCAGGGTATTCGGATTACAATGAGCAGTTCTTC.

Many counts were recorded for this clone. A read error may be the cause here, since a much bigger clone is one base away. This chain links TRBV6-1 with TRBJ2-6, with D tentatively TRBD1 (5 bases). In germline, CDR1 is MNHNS, CDR2 SASEGT. This CDR3 comprises 14 residues. The CDR3 is CASSETDGANALTF. DNA of the CDR3: TGTGCCAGCAGTGAGACAGATGGGGCCAACGCCCTGACTTTC.

This clone was seen ten or more times. The chain combines TRBV11-2 with TRBJ2-3; 7 bases fit TRBD2. In germline, CDR1 is SGHAT, CDR2 FQNNGV. The CDR3 length is 16 residues. Trimming at V came to 0 bases and at J to 2 bases, leaving 5 bases not matched to a gene. This CDR3 reads CASSLEGGGPTDTQYF. DNA for the CDR3: TGTGCCAGCAGCTTAGAAGGCGGGGGACCCACAGATACGCAGTATTTT.

Comments on this clone: This sequence may be a read error, since a much larger clone differs from it by one base. This rearrangement joins TRBV7-9 to TRBJ1-2, with TRBD1 as a possible D gene (5 bases). Germline assignment: CDR1 SEHNR and CDR2 FQNEAQ (reference sequence). CDR3 length equals 15 residues. DNA for the CDR3: TGTGCCAGCAGCTTAGACGTGGGGACGAATGGCCGCTTGCCCTTC. Its protein product is CASSLDVGTNGRLPF.

This clone was detected many times. V is TRBV5-1 and J is TRBJ1-1, with D possibly being TRBD1 (6 bases). Trimming took off 4 bases at V and 0 bases at J, with 7 bases between the two ends. This CDR3 has 13 residues. The germline gives CDR1 SGHRS, CDR2 YFSETQ. CDR3 region: CASSRDMNTEAFF. CDR3 sequence (DNA): TGCGCCAGCAGCCGGGACATGAACACTGAAGCTTTCTTT.

This clone was recorded many times. The V call is TRBV10-3, the J call TRBJ1-4; D remains ambiguous. V dropped 2 bases and J dropped 5 bases, with 9 bases sitting between them. Germline-derived CDR1 and CDR2 are ENHRY and SYGVKD. This CDR3 is 14 amino acids long. DNA of the CDR3: TGTGCCATCAGTGAGCGGGCCGAGAATGAAAAACTGTTTTTT. Protein product: CAISERAENEKLFF.

Notes on this clone: Since no conserved phenylalanine or tryptophan closes the CDR3, a read error is the likely cause. The chain employs TRBV7-2 and TRBJ2-1; TRBD2 might be the D (5 bases). In germline, CDR1 is SGHTA, CDR2 FQGNSA. V dropped 4 bases and J dropped 5 bases, with 12 bases sitting between them. There are 14 residues in the CDR3. In DNA form, the CDR3 reads TGTACCAGCAGCTCTCGGGGTCCAAACAATGAGCAGTTCTTG. Translation gives CTSSSRGPNNEQFL.

A few counts support this clone. The rearrangement uses TRBV24-1 and TRBJ2-5; no definite D call. V was cut by 8 bases and J by 1 base, with 13 bases left in between. Germline values: CDR1 KGHDR, CDR2 SFDVKD. The CDR3 runs to 14 residues. CDR3 nucleotide sequence: TGTGCCACCAATGAAAGCACTATCCAAGAGACCCAGTACTTC. It codes for CATNESTIQETQYF.

In its sample, this clone was seen many times. The V and J genes are TRBV14 and TRBJ2-7; 12 nucleotides line up with TRBD1. The junction had 4 bases not matched to a gene; V was cut back by 5 bases and J by 2 bases. The germline CDR1 and CDR2 sequences are SGHDN and FVKESK. The CDR3 runs to 15 residues. The chain's CDR3 is CASSDRDRGPYEQYF. CDR3 bases: TGTGCCAGCAGCGACCGGGACAGGGGGCCCTACGAGCAGTACTTC.

The genes are TRBV27 and TRBJ2-5, with D uncertain. Germline V CDR1 and CDR2: MNHEY, SMNVEV (reference sequence). The V gene lost 2 bases and the J gene lost 3 bases, with 10 bases spanning the gap. The CDR3 is 14 amino acids. CDR3: CASSLGSFEETQYF. CDR3 nucleotide sequence: TGTGCCAGCAGTTTAGGTAGCTTCGAAGAGACCCAGTACTTC.

CDR3: CASSLTTSGARETQYF. CDR3 bases: TGTGCCAGCAGCTTAACAACATCAGGGGCGAGGGAGACCCAGTACTTC. The chain recombines TRBV5-6 with TRBJ2-5; a possible D gene is TRBD1 (6 bases). This CDR3 spans 16 amino acids. Looked up from germline, CDR1 is SGHDT and CDR2 is YYEEEE. V dropped 2 bases and J dropped 5 bases, with 19 bases sitting between them.

This clone was observed many times. The chain joins TRBV28 to TRBJ1-6; maybe TRBD1 (5 bases). Germline V gives CDR1 MDHEN, CDR2 SYDVKM. V lost 5 bases and J 14 bases, leaving 19 bases between the germline ends. The CDR3 covers 14 residues. CDR3 protein: CASSLMGGVRTLHF. In DNA form, the CDR3 reads TGTGCCAGCAGTCTTATGGGGGGAGTTAGGACCCTCCACTTT.

In this sample, this clone turned up many times. The chain is built from TRBV18 and TRBJ2-7; TRBD2 agrees at 7 bases. The CDR3 is made up of 14 amino acids. Germline CDR1 reads KGHSH; CDR2 reads LQKENI. Trimming cost V 3 bases and J 5 bases; bases outside gene matches: 7. The CDR3 coding sequence is TGTGCCAGCTCACCCCCGACTAGCCGGGACGAGCAGTACTTC. Its translation is CASSPPTSRDEQYF.

The gene calls are TRBV15 and TRBJ2-7; D remains unclear. Trimming took 3 bases from V and 4 from J, leaving 25 bases between them. This CDR3 comprises 18 residues. The V gene's germline CDR1 is LNHNV and CDR2 YYDKDF (reference sequence). DNA of the CDR3: TGTGCCACCAGCAGCCGGAAAAGAGAAGTGGTCCCTTCATACGAGCAGTACTTC. Protein product: CATSSRKREVVPSYEQYF.

This clone was observed at least ten times. In the same sample, other DNA sequences code for this CDR3. The rearrangement uses TRBV11-2 and TRBJ2-5; 12 nucleotides align to TRBD2. Germline lookup yields CDR1 SGHAT and CDR2 FQNNGV. Trimming took 5 bases from V and 2 from J; bases not matched to a gene: 15. There are 19 residues in the CDR3. CDR3 DNA sequence: TGTGCCAGCAGCCGCCATTGGGCTAGCGGGGGGGCCCCGCAAGAGACCCAGTACTTC. This sequence encodes CASSRHWASGGAPQETQYF. Filled out from reference TRBV11-2 and TRBJ2-5, the complete variable domain reads EAGVAQSPRYKIIEKRQSVAFWCNPISGHATLYWYQQILGQGPKLLIQFQNNGVVDDSQLPKDRFSAERLKGVDSTLKIQPAKLEDSAVYLCASSRHWASGGAPQETQYFGPGTRLLVL.

The table lists this clone with many counts. The CDR3, as DNA: TGCAGTGCAAATAGAGCCCCTGGCAGGGGCCCCTACAATGAGCAGTTCTTC. Protein sequence: CSANRAPGRGPYNEQFF. The chain carries TRBV20-1 and TRBJ2-1, with D possibly matching TRBD1 (6 bases). The CDR3 totals 17 residues. V lost 6 bases to trimming and J lost 2 bases, with 23 bases between them. The germline gives CDR1 DFQATT, CDR2 SNEGSKA (reference sequence).

This clone was detected many times. The chain joins TRBV10-2 to TRBJ1-1; 7 bases are a match to TRBD1. The CDR3 consists of 16 residues. In germline, CDR1 is WSHSY, CDR2 SAAADI. V lost 0 bases and J lost 1; bases outside the gene matches: 5. CDR3 residues: CASSESGTGANTEAFF. The DNA of the CDR3 is TGCGCCAGCAGTGAGTCGGGAACAGGGGCGAACACTGAAGCTTTCTTT.

This clone appeared a few times. The genes are TRBV6-1 and TRBJ2-7, with D maybe TRBD1 (6 bases). The V end was cut by 5 bases, the J end by 6 bases, with 17 bases between. CDR1 and CDR2 (germline): MNHNS, SASEGT. The CDR3 has 14 residues. The CDR3 spells CASSLSDRLAEQYF. In DNA, the CDR3 is TGTGCCAGCAGTTTATCCGACAGGTTGGCCGAGCAGTACTTC.